These 18 T cell receptor beta chains were all obtained from the same sample, sequenced in a study of CD8+ T cells in alopecia areata. Treatment: oral pan-JAK inhibitor, 5-10 mg twice daily. Isolated RNA was reverse transcribed into cDNA used as the sequencing template. The method was immunoSEQ multiplex PCR; TCRdb's version includes in-frame clones alone and lacks a portion of them. This table has about 200,000 clones, under 75% appearing once. This sample comprised CD4+ T cells sorted from blood, obtained at week 4, from a patient treated with tofacitinib. Receptors were obtained from a human donor with alopecia areata.

This chain links TRBV25-1 with TRBJ2-5; tentatively, D is TRBD2 (5 bases). Germline CDR1 reads MGHDK; CDR2 reads SYGVNS. CDR3 length: 15 amino acids. Trimming removed 2 bases from V and 5 bases from J, with 15 bases in between. The CDR3 DNA reads TGTGCCAGCAGTGAACGGCGGCCCAGAGGGGAGACCCAGTACTTC. Translation gives CASSERRPRGETQYF.

This chain uses TRBV7-6 with TRBJ2-2, with D perhaps TRBD1 (5 bases). With 5 bases removed from V and 6 bases from J, the gap between germline ends came to 10 bases. CDR3 length: 13 residues. In germline, CDR1 is SGHVS, CDR2 FNYEAQ. CDR3 region: CASSVTGSGELFF. The DNA for the CDR3 is TGTGCCAGCAGCGTAACAGGTTCCGGGGAGCTGTTTTTT.

V is TRBV20-1 and J is TRBJ2-1; D unclear. This CDR3 contains 10 residues. Trimming cost V 1 base and J 10 bases, with 5 bases left between them. Germline V gives CDR1 DFQATT, CDR2 SNEGSKA (reference sequence). The CDR3 region is CSARAQEQFF. CDR3 DNA sequence: TGCAGTGCTAGAGCCCAAGAGCAGTTCTTC.

V is TRBV15 and J is TRBJ2-5, with TRBD2 identical over 7 bases. Germline loops: CDR1 LNHNV, CDR2 YYDKDF (reference sequence). The CDR3 spans 14 residues. V dropped 9 bases and J dropped 6; count of bases not matched to a gene: 13. This chain's CDR3 is CATQRLAGDQTQYF. The CDR3 DNA follows: TGTGCCACACAGCGACTAGCAGGAGACCAGACCCAGTACTTC.

This clone turned up a few times. An end of the junction does not agree with germline; a read error may underlie this. This chain joins TRBV23-1 and TRBJ1-5, with D unresolved. TRBV23-1 is classed as an ORF, of uncertain function. The CDR3 spans 13 residues. CDR3 coding DNA: TGTCTCCTTCGAATGCTTAGCAATCAGCCCCAGCATTTT. It specifies CLLRMLSNQPQHF.

The chain employs TRBV10-2 and TRBJ1-5; D is ambiguous. The CDR3 covers 13 residues. The germline gives CDR1 WSHSY, CDR2 SAAADI. Between the trimmed V and J ends, which lost 3 bases and 7 bases, there was a span of 10 bases. The CDR3 reads CASSEQIGQPQHF. The DNA of the CDR3 is TGCGCCAGCAGTGAACAGATAGGACAGCCCCAGCATTTT.

The chain couples TRBV12-5 to TRBJ1-5; D might be TRBD1 (5 bases). V was pared by 6 bases and J by 4 bases, with 10 bases between. Germline V gene lookup returns CDR1 LGHNT and CDR2 FRNRAP. This CDR3 comprises 13 residues. For the CDR3, the DNA is TGTGCTAGTGGACAGGTTACGAATCAGCCCCAGCATTTT. Translated, it gives CASGQVTNQPQHF. The entire variable domain, with the rest obtained from reference TRBV12-5 and TRBJ1-5, is as follows: DARVTQTPRHKVTEMGQEVTMRCQPILGHNTVFWYRQTMMQGLELLAYFRNRAPLDDSGMPKDRFSAEMPDATLATLKIQPSEPRDSAVYFCASGQVTNQPQHFGDGTRLSIL.

In regard to this clone: Other DNA sequences in the same sample also yield this CDR3. The J gene is TRBJ2-5, the V gene TRBV29-1; D not certain. V was trimmed by 6 bases and J by 5 bases, leaving 7 bases between them. There are 10 residues in the CDR3. Germline-derived CDR1 and CDR2 are SQVTM and ANQGSEA. CDR3 bases: TGCAGCGTGGGCGAGGAGACCCAGTACTTC. The encoded protein is CSVGEETQYF.

This sequence joins TRBV7-2 and TRBJ1-2; D is perhaps TRBD1 (5 bases). This CDR3 is built from 15 residues. Germline-derived CDR1 and CDR2 are SGHTA and FQGNSA. Trimming cost V 4 bases and J 3 bases, with 15 bases left between them. CDR3 sequence reads: CASSSQGRPDYGYTF. The CDR3 region has the DNA TGTGCCAGCAGCTCCCAGGGCAGACCTGACTATGGCTACACCTTC.

This rearrangement joins TRBV29-1 to TRBJ1-2; 8 nucleotides align to TRBD1. CDR3 length: 13 residues. V dropped 6 bases and J dropped 4; count of bases not matched to a gene: 7. Germline CDR1 reads SQVTM; CDR2 reads ANQGSEA. This chain's CDR3 is CSVDAGQGYGYTF. The CDR3 DNA is TGCAGCGTGGACGCCGGACAGGGCTATGGCTACACCTTC.

This chain uses TRBV12-5 with TRBJ2-2; D is ambiguous. The germline gives CDR1 LGHNT, CDR2 FRNRAP. V lost 9 bases and J lost 5, with 10 bases in between. This CDR3 spans 12 amino acids. This CDR3 is CASRENTGELFF. The DNA of the CDR3 is TGTGCTAGCCGAGAGAATACCGGGGAGCTGTTTTTT.

The rearrangement joins TRBV5-6 to TRBJ2-5, with TRBD1 as a possible D gene (7 bases). The V gene lost 3 bases and the J gene lost 1 base, with 13 bases spanning the gap. The CDR3 sequence is 15 residues long. Germline V gene data show CDR1 as SGHDT and CDR2 as YYEEEE. This CDR3 is CASSSPRGVQETQYF. The DNA for the CDR3 is TGTGCCAGCAGCTCACCCAGGGGGGTCCAAGAGACCCAGTACTTC. Variable domain in full (rest from reference TRBV5-6 and TRBJ2-5): DAGVTQSPTHLIKTRGQQVTLRCSPKSGHDTVSWYQQALGQGPQFIFQYYEEEERQRGNFPDRFSGHQFPNYSSELNVNALLLGDSALYLCASSSPRGVQETQYFGPGTRLLVL.

In this sample, this clone turned up a few times. The gene calls are TRBV6-5 and TRBJ1-6, with D unclear. Germline V lookup: CDR1 MNHEY, CDR2 SVGAGI. Trimming took off 5 bases at V and 10 bases at J, with 15 bases between the two ends. The CDR3 has 14 residues. The DNA for the CDR3 is TGTGCCAGCAGTGCCGAAGGACGGCGGTCACCCCTCCACTTT. Translated: CASSAEGRRSPLHF.

CDR3 residues: CASSEETAPNEKLFF. In nucleotides, the CDR3 is TGTGCCAGCTCAGAGGAGACAGCCCCTAATGAAAAACTGTTTTTT. The chain joins TRBV18 to TRBJ1-4; possibly TRBD1 for D (5 bases). V was shortened by 5 bases and J by 3 bases, with 13 bases between the two germline ends. The CDR3 has 15 amino acids. Germline V gives CDR1 KGHSH, CDR2 LQKENI.

This chain links TRBV9 with TRBJ1-1, with D uncertain. This CDR3 has 16 residues. Germline CDR1 reads SGDLS; CDR2 reads YYNGEE. Between the trimmed V and J ends, which lost 3 bases and 0 bases, there was a span of 15 bases. CDR3 loop: CASSALGARMNTEAFF. DNA for the CDR3: TGTGCCAGCAGCGCGCTGGGAGCGAGGATGAACACTGAAGCTTTCTTT.

In this sample, this clone turned up once. This chain links TRBV7-6 with TRBJ2-6, with TRBD2 as a possible D gene (5 bases). Trimming pared 4 bases from V and 0 bases from J, leaving 10 bases between. Germline loops: CDR1 SGHVS, CDR2 FNYEAQ. The CDR3 is 16 amino acids. DNA of the CDR3: TGTGCCAGCAGCTCCGGACTGCTCTCTGGGGCCAACGTCCTGACTTTC. Translating gives CASSSGLLSGANVLTF. Combining the CDR3 with reference TRBV7-6 and TRBJ2-6 gives the whole variable domain GAGVSQSPRYKVTKRGQDVALRCDPISGHVSLYWYRQALGQGPEFLTYFNYEAQQDKSGLPNDRFSAERPEGSISTLTIQRTEQRDSAMYRCASSSGLLSGANVLTFGAGSRLTVL.

This clone has only a few counts. The chain combines TRBV2 with TRBJ2-1, with 7 bases aligning to TRBD1. The germline V gene encodes CDR1 SNHLY and CDR2 FYNNEI. Unmatched junction bases numbered 12, after V lost 9 bases and J lost 4 bases. CDR3 length: 15 residues. CDR3 bases: TGTGCCAGTACTACGAGGGGGCTTCGGTACAATGAGCAGTTCTTC. The encoded protein is CASTTRGLRYNEQFF.

This sequence joins TRBV29-1 and TRBJ2-7, with D possibly being TRBD1 (6 bases). From germline, CDR1 is SQVTM and CDR2 ANQGSEA. CDR3 size: 11 residues. V shed 6 bases and J shed 7 bases, with 13 bases lying between them. The CDR3 is CSVGTQGEQYF. The CDR3 bases are TGCAGCGTCGGAACCCAGGGGGAGCAGTACTTC.